This T cell receptor beta chain was sequenced during a study of blood T cell repertoires in COVID-19. In the study overall: The samples span acute and convalescent COVID-19 from the United States, Italy and Spain.

In the authors' methods: Estimates of nucleated cell counts were drawn from the amplification of reference gene primers. The protocol was immunoSEQ multiplex PCR, while the TCRdb copy is restricted to in-frame clones and leaves out a portion. V, J and clone size are those of that table, while D and trimming were read from the DNA. The table records approximately 130,000 clones, about four fifths of them present only once. Trimming shortened V by 3 bases and J by 8 bases, and 16 bases separated the two germline ends. CDR1 is MNHEY, CDR2 SMNVEV, per germline (reference sequence). The CDR3 contains 14 residues.

The sequencing sample was made of peripheral blood. The receptor comes from a human donor in a cohort sampled during active COVID-19. The rearrangement links TRBV27 to TRBJ1-2, with a possible D match to TRBD1 (5 bases). The CDR3 protein is CASSFRAMQGGYTF. The CDR3 DNA reads as TGTGCCAGCAGTTTTAGGGCCATGCAGGGCGGCTACACCTTC.